The present entry profiles one T cell receptor (beta chain) with its context. Its antigen is as yet unknown. Repertoires were generated with immunoSEQ multiplex PCR, while TCRdb's copy carries only in-frame clones and drops some. The repertoire holds about 160,000 clones, with roughly 84% as singletons. This record comes from a study of cytotoxic CD8 clonotypes in ibrutinib-treated CLL. Overall study results and limits: The study found public clonotypes uncommon, contracting or stable on treatment. Timing of sampling differed between sustained-remission and progressing patients.

The origin of this receptor is a human donor with chronic lymphocytic leukemia. The sample consisted of PBMCs, taken at disease progression, from a patient treated with ibrutinib.

The CDR3 is CASSRTFAYEQYF. CDR3 sequence (DNA): TGTGCCAGCAGCCGGACATTTGCCTACGAGCAGTACTTC. The chain carries TRBV27 and TRBJ2-7; a weak D match, TRBD1 (5 bases). Trimming left V 6 bases short and J 2 bases short, with 11 bases between. This CDR3 spans 13 amino acids. Germline V gene lookup returns CDR1 MNHEY and CDR2 SMNVEV (reference sequence).